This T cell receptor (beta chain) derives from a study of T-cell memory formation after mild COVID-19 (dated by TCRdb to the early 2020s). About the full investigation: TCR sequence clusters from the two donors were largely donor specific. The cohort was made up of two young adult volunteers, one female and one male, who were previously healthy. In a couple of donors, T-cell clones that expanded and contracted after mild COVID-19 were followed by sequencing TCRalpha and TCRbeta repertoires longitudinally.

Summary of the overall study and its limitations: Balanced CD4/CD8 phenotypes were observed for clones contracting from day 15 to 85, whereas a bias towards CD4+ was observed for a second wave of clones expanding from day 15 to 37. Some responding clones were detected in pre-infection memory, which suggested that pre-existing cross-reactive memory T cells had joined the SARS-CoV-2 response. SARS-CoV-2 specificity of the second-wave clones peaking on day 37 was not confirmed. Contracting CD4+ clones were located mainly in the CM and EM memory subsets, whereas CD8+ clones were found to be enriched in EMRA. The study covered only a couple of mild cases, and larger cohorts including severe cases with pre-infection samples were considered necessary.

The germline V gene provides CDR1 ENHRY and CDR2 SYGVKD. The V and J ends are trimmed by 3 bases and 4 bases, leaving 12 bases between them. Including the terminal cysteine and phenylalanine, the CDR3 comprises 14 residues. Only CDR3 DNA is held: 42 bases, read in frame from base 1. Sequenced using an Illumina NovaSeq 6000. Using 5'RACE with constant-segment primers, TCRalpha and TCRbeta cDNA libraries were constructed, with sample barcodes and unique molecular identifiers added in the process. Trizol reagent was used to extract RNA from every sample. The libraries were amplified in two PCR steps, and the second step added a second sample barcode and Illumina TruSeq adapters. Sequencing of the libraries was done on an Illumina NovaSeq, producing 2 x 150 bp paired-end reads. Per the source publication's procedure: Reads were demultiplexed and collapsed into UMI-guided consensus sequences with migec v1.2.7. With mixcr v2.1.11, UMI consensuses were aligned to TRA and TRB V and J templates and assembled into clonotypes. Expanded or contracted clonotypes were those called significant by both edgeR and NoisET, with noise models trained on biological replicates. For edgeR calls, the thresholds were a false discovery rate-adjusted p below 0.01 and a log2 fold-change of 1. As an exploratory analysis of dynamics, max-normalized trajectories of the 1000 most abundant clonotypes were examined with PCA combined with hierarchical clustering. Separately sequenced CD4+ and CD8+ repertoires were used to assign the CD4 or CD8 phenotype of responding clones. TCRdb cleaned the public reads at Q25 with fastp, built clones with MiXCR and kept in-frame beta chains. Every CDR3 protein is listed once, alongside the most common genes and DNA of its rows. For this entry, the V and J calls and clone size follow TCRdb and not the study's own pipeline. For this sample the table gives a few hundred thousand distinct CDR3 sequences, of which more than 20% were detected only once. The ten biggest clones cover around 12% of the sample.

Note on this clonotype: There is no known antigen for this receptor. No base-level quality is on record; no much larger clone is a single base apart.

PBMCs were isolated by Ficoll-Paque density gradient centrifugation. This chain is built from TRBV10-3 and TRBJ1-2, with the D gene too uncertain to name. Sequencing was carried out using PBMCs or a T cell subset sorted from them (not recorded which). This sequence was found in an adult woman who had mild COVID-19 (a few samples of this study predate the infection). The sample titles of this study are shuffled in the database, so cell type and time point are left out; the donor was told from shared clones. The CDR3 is CAISDGLRTYGYTF. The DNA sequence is TGTGCCATCAGTGATGGACTCCGGACCTATGGCTACACCTTC.